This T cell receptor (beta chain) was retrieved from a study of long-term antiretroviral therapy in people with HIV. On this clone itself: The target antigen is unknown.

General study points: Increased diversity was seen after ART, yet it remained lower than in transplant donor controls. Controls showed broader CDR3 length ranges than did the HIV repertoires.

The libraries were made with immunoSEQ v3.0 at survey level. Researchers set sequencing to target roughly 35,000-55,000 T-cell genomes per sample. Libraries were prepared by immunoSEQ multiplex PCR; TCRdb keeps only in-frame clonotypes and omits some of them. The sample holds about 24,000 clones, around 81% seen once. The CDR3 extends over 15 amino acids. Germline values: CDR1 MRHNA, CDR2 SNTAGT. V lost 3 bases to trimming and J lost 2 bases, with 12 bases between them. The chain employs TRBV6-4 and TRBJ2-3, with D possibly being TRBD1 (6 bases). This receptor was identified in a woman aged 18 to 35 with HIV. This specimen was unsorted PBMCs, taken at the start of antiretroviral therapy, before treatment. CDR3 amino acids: CASSERAGDTDTQYF. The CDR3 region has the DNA TGTGCCAGCAGTGAACGGGCAGGGGACACAGATACGCAGTATTTT.